This T cell receptor beta chain was documented in a study of shared clonotypes between healthy human individuals. CDR3 size: 15 residues. V was clipped by 2 bases and J by 6 bases, with 16 bases between them. Germline lookup yields CDR1 LNHNV and CDR2 YYDKDF (reference sequence). For this clone: As yet, its antigen is unknown.

Study-level results: Estimated richness values were generally larger in naive subsets than in memory subsets. Investigators expected sequencing depth to affect clonotype sharing among donors. Some naive CD4 clonotypes, 4% to 6%, turned up in common across several donors.

Study processing details: ImmunoSEQ supplied junction-only sequences lacking quality scores, so filtering was different. Repertoires were generated with immunoSEQ multiplex PCR, while TCRdb's copy carries only in-frame clones and drops some. The D gene and trimming were derived from the DNA, and the V and J assignments and clone size from that table. The sample has roughly 2,300,000 clones, around 93% seen once; the top ten hold around 0.35%. Material: naive CD4+ T cells from PBMCs. Subset defined: CD45RA+ positively selected. This TCR derives from a young man in good health. Some clones in this sample may be carry-over from other donors' samples. This chain joins TRBV15 and TRBJ1-2; D is unclear. The CDR3 region has the DNA TGTGCCACCAGCAGATACCCGACAACTCCAAATGGCTACACCTTC. Translation: CATSRYPTTPNGYTF.